These T cell receptor beta chains were read from a single sample in a study of T cells in Graves' hyperthyroidism and ophthalmopathy. TCRdb reprocessed the multiplex PCR reads via MiXCR and lists one record per CDR3 protein. The profile shows under 350,000 distinct CDR3 sequences, approximately 22% of them singletons. What was sequenced was blood. The origin of the receptors is a woman between 45 and 60 years old with Graves' hyperthyroidism. CDR3s include the opening cysteine and the closing phenylalanine or tryptophan. A D gene is named only where the DNA matches it firmly. Expanded clones are given a class, and other clones once, few, many or no size at all.

size: .; V: TRBV5-5; D: .; length: 16; J: TRBJ1-5; CDR3: CASSLVLDYSNQPQHF; DNA: TGTGCCAGCAGCTTGGTCCTGGATTATAGCAATCAGCCCCAGCATTTT
size: .; V: TRBV20-1; D: .; length: 14; J: TRBJ2-5; CDR3: CSARGYPGQETQYF; DNA: TGCAGTGCTAGGGGGTACCCCGGGCAAGAGACCCAGTACTTC
size: many; V: TRBV30; D: .; length: 15; J: TRBJ1-4; CDR3: CAWDLPGAADEKLFF; DNA: TGTGCCTGGGATTTACCGGGAGCTGCTGATGAAAAACTGTTTTTT
size: .; V: TRBV7-3; D: .; length: 16; J: TRBJ2-1; CDR3: CASSLVGGLSYNEQFF; DNA: TGTGCCAGCAGCTTAGTTGGTGGGCTCTCCTACAATGAGCAGTTCTTC
size: many; V: TRBV2; D: .; length: 13; J: TRBJ1-5; CDR3: CASSAGANQPQHF; DNA: TGTGCCAGCAGCGCAGGGGCAAATCAGCCCCAGCATTTT
size: .; V: TRBV11-3; D: TRBD2; length: 19; J: TRBJ2-3; CDR3: CASSLDPGTSGTPTDTQYF; DNA: TGTGCCAGCAGCTTAGACCCCGGGACTAGCGGGACCCCCACAGATACGCAGTATTTT
size: many; V: TRBV7-9; D: .; length: 12; J: TRBJ1-1; CDR3: CASSFADTEAFF; DNA: TGTGCCAGCAGCTTTGCCGACACTGAAGCTTTCTTT
size: many; V: TRBV2; D: TRBD2; length: 20; J: TRBJ2-1; CDR3: CASSEVRRTSGSSLCNEQFF; DNA: TGTGCCAGCAGTGAAGTGCGAAGGACGAGCGGGAGTTCGTTATGCAATGAGCAGTTCTTC
size: few; V: TRBV6-2/TRBV6-3; D: .; length: 16; J: TRBJ1-4; CDR3: CASSYSVKGTNEKLFF; DNA: TGTGCCAGCAGTTACTCAGTTAAGGGGACTAATGAAAAACTGTTTTTT
size: .; V: TRBV20-1; D: .; length: 16; J: TRBJ2-1; CDR3: CSARSSGGHSYNEQFF; DNA: TGCAGTGCTAGGTCGTCTGGGGGGCACTCCTACAATGAGCAGTTCTTC
size: many; V: TRBV2; D: TRBD1; length: 12; J: TRBJ2-2; CDR3: CASTQGAGELFF; DNA: TGTGCCAGCACCCAGGGGGCCGGGGAGCTGTTTTTT
size: .; V: TRBV20-1; D: .; length: 17; J: TRBJ2-5; CDR3: CSARASGFAGIQETQYF; DNA: TGCAGTGCTAGAGCATCGGGGTTTGCAGGGATCCAAGAGACCCAGTACTTC
size: many; V: TRBV20-1; D: TRBD1; length: 16; J: TRBJ1-4; CDR3: CSAREGTDWGGEKLFF; DNA: TGCAGTGCTAGAGAAGGGACAGACTGGGGAGGGGAAAAACTGTTTTTT
size: few; V: TRBV7-9; D: .; length: 15; J: TRBJ1-4; CDR3: CASSLAQGGYEKLFF; DNA: TGTGCCAGCAGCTTAGCACAGGGAGGTTACGAAAAACTGTTTTTT
size: .; V: TRBV29-1; D: .; length: 12; J: TRBJ2-1; CDR3: CSVDARNNEQFF; DNA: TGCAGCGTTGATGCTAGGAACAATGAGCAGTTCTTC
size: many; V: TRBV13; D: .; length: 18; J: TRBJ2-1; CDR3: CASSLGSWGMSSYNEQFF; DNA: TGTGCCAGCAGCTTAGGCAGTTGGGGTATGAGCTCCTACAATGAGCAGTTCTTC
size: many; V: TRBV20-1; D: TRBD1; length: 14; J: TRBJ2-1; CDR3: CSATWDSLYNEQFF; DNA: TGCAGTGCTACCTGGGACAGTTTATATAATGAGCAGTTCTTC
size: many; V: TRBV30; D: .; length: 13; J: TRBJ1-2; CDR3: CAWSVMGNYGYTF; DNA: TGTGCCTGGAGTGTAATGGGAAACTATGGCTACACCTTC
size: few; V: TRBV9; D: TRBD2; length: 15; J: TRBJ2-3; CDR3: CASSVGGLEGDTQYF; DNA: TGTGCCAGCAGCGTAGGGGGACTAGAGGGAGATACGCAGTATTTT
size: many; V: TRBV6-2/TRBV6-3; D: TRBD2; length: 15; J: TRBJ2-1; CDR3: CASSYGTSGIAEQFF; DNA: TGTGCCAGCAGTTACGGGACTAGCGGGATCGCTGAGCAGTTCTTC